This entry is about one TCR beta chain. Its antigen is still unknown. Qualities for individual bases were not recorded, and no much larger clone is one base off. The data originate from a study of blood T cell repertoires in COVID-19 (TCRdb year 2020). For the study in its entirety: Samples from collaborators originated in the United States, Italy and Spain and spanned both the acute and convalescent phases of COVID-19. Subjects who had been exposed to COVID-19, were actively infected with it, or had recovered from it provided the deeply sampled blood TCRbeta repertoires that made up the dataset. The repertoires were released in a freely available public database meant as a resource for research on the immune response to SARS-CoV-2. The sample metadata nearly always contained a de-identified subject ID, COVID-19 status, age in years and sex. The material from the prospective study consisted of cDNA or gDNA derived from T cells, B-cell-depleted T cells, or PBMCs. HLA class I and class II types, where available, came from metadata supplied by the sample provider rather than from assay-based typing. The samples were drawn from two sources: the first 160 participants of the ongoing ImmuneRACE study, and fewer than 1,500 subjects contributed by 6 global collaborators.

Each collaborating institution followed its own protocols to collect whole blood in K2EDTA tubes. For TCRbeta analysis, collaborator samples were shipped as frozen whole blood, as isolated PBMCs, or as DNA extracted from either sample type. From a lookup of the germline V gene (reference sequence), CDR1 and CDR2 are LNHNV and YYDKDF. The CDR3, cysteine through phenylalanine, is 16 amino acids long. Just CDR3 DNA is preserved here, 48 bases in frame from base 1. V drops 4 bases and J drops 1 base, leaving 13 bases in between. TCRbeta CDR3 regions were amplified from genomic DNA using the immunoSEQ Assay, a bias-controlled multiplex PCR. The authors' analysis ran thus. Nucleated cell counts per sample were estimated from amplification of reference gene primers within the assay. Sequence reads were collapsed and filtered to measure the absolute abundance of every unique TCRbeta CDR3 rearrangement. For each sample, productive Simpson clonality was calculated as the square root of Simpson's diversity index across productive rearrangements. TCRdb took this table from immuneACCESS and kept in-frame rearrangements with V and J called. Such tables lack part of the clones; where checked against another copy, unresolved V genes explain under half of the gap, and the rest is unexplained. V and J calls and clone size follow that table, whereas D and trimming were derived from the DNA. The sample has approximately 210,000 clones on record, roughly 86% of them singletons. 7.6% of the sample belongs to the ten largest clones.

The investigation overall reported the following: The quantity of clinical and demographic metadata differed by source and by participant and was supplied without curation.

This TCR came from a woman between 45 and 60 years old with active or convalescent COVID-19. The material sequenced was peripheral blood. Recombination linked TRBV15 to TRBJ2-2; the D gene is possibly TRBD2, with 5 bases matching. The nucleotide sequence is given as TGTGCCACCAGCATCCAGAGCGGTGTGAACACCGGGGAGCTGTTTTTT. The encoded protein is CATSIQSGVNTGELFF. With the rest looked up from the reference TRBV15 and TRBJ2-2 genes rather than sequenced, the full variable domain is DAMVIQNPRYQVTQFGKPVTLSCSQTLNHNVMYWYQQKSSQAPKLLFHYYDKDFNNEADTPDNFQSRRPNTSFCFLDIRSPGLGDTAMYLCATSIQSGVNTGELFFGEGSRLTVL.